The entry that follows covers one T cell receptor beta chain sequence. Its antigen is currently unknown. Relative to the germline gene, one junction end is altered; a read error may explain this. The template was RNA from unsorted bulk tissue. This specimen belongs to a study of tumor and adjacent non-tumor tissue in lung cancer. Notes on the study in general: Compared with tumor, normal lung showed significantly lower TCR diversity.

Germline V gene data show CDR1 as SQVTM and CDR2 as ANQGSEA. The CDR3 is 12 residues long. TCRbeta libraries were built with three rounds of nested PCR, modified from ARM-PCR. TCRdb re-analysed the multiplex PCR reads in MiXCR, keeping a single row per CDR3 protein. This sample carries roughly 120,000 distinct CDR3 sequences, 84% of them seen once, and the ten largest clones take about 22%. Input material: lung tumor tissue. The clonotype comes from a man in his 70s with non-small cell lung cancer. This chain uses TRBV29-1 with TRBJ1-1; D not certain. In DNA form, the CDR3 reads TGTAGCGTTGTGGCAGAGAGGCCTGAAGCTATCTTT. Translated: CSVVAERPEAIF.